This T cell receptor beta chain was sequenced during a study of T-cell reconstitution after alpha-beta-depleted transplantation in children (dated by TCRdb to 2016 to 2017). Some background on the complete study: Using TCR repertoire profiling, the study quantitatively followed how T-cell immune reconstitution unfolded in children after TCRalphabeta/CD19-depleted allogeneic hematopoietic cell transplantation. The paper's findings and limits, for the study overall: The frequencies of hyperexpanded clones fell over the following months, and after one year, T-cell counts and TCRbeta diversity were mostly attributed to newly produced T cells. The apparently early alphabetaT-cell count recovery about two months after transplant was reportedly dependent on only several hundred rapidly expanded clones derived from non-depleted graft cells. In some patients, the high TCRbeta diversity seen at day 60 was put down to recipient T cells and intrathymic progenitors that had survived conditioning.

This clonotype came up a few times. Its antigen target is currently unknown. Base quality data are lacking; no much larger clone is found one base away. Library preparation employed PCR. Sequencing used an Illumina HiSeq 2500. To normalize quantification of the TCRbeta repertoire, the TCR libraries were built with molecular barcoding that relied on unique molecular identifiers. Through fastp at Q25 and MiXCR, TCRdb rebuilt clones from the public reads, retaining in-frame beta chains. Here each entry gathers all rows of one CDR3 protein and keeps the most common genes and DNA. The sample table lists roughly 110,000 distinct CDR3 sequences, about 9.3% of them with a count of one. Around 34% of the sample is held by the ten biggest clonotypes. Inclusive of the bounding cysteine and phenylalanine, the CDR3 is 16 residues long. Only the CDR3 DNA is retained, 48 bases long and in frame from the first base. Trimming accounts for 4 bases at V and 5 bases at J, while the number of junction bases matched to no gene is 12. Per the germline V gene, SGDLS is the CDR1 and YYNGEE is the CDR2.

The treatment or condition label of this sample denotes: allogeneic hematopoietic cell transplantation with graft depleted of TCRalphabeta T cells and CD19 B cells. The children who served as transplant recipients had been given grafts of TCRalphabeta/CD19-depleted allogeneic hematopoietic cells. The TCR comes from a boy between 2 and 10 years old with acute lymphoblastic leukemia, due to receive a stem cell transplant. The rearrangement joined TRBV9 to TRBJ2-5; TRBD2 fits 9 bases in the junction. The starting material was PBMCs, obtained before TCRalphabeta/CD19-depleted stem cell transplant. The CDR3 reads as follows: CASSPAGGRAWETQYF. At the DNA level, the sequence is TGTGCCAGCAGCCCAGCAGGCGGGAGGGCCTGGGAGACCCAGTACTTC.